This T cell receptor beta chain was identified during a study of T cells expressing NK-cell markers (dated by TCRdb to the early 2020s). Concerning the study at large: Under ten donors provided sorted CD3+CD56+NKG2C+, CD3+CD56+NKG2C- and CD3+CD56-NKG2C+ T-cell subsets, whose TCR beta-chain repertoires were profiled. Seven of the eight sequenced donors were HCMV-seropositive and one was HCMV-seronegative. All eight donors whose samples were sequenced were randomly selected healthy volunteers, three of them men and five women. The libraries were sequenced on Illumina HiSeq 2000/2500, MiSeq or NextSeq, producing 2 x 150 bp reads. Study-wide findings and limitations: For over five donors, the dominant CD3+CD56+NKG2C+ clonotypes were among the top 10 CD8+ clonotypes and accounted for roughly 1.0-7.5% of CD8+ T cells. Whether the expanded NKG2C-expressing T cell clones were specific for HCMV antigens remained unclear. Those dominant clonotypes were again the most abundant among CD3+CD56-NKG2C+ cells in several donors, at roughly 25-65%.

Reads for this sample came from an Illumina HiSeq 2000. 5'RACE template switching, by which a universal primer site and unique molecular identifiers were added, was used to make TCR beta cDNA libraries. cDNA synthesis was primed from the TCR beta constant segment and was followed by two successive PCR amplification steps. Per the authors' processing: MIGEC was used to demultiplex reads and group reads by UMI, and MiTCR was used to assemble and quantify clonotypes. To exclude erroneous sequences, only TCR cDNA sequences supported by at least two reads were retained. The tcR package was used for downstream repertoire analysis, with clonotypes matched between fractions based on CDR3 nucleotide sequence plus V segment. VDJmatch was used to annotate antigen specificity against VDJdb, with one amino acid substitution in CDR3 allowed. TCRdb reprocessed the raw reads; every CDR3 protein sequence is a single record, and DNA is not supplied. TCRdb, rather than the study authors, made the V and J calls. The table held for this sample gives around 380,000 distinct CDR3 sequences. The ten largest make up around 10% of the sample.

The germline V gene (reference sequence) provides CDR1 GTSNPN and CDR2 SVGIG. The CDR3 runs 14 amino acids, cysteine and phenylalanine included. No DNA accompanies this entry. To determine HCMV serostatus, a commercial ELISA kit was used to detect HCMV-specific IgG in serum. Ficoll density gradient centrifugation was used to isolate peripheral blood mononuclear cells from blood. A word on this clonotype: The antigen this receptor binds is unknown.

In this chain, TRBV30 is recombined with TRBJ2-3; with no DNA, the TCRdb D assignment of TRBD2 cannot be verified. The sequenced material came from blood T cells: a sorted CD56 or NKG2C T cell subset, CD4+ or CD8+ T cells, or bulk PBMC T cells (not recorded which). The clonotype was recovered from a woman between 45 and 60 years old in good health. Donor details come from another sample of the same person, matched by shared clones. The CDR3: CAWSPLAGADTQYF. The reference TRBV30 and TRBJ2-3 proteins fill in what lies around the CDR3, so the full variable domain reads SQTIHQWPATLVQPVGSPLSLECTVEGTSNPNLYWYRQAAGRGLQLLFYSVGIGQISSEVPQNLSASRPQDRQFILSSKKLLLSDSGFYLCAWSPLAGADTQYFGPGTRLTVL.